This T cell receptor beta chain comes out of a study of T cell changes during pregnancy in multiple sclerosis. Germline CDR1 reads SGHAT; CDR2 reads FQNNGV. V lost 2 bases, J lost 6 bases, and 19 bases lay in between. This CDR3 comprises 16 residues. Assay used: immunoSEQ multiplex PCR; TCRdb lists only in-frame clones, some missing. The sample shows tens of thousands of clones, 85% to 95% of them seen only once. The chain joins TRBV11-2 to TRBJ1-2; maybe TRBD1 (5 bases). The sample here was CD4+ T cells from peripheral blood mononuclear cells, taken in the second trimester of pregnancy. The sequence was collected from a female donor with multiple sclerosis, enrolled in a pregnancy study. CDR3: CASSLMGRWSGDGYTF. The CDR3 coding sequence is TGTGCCAGCAGCTTAATGGGGCGCTGGTCGGGAGATGGCTACACCTTC.